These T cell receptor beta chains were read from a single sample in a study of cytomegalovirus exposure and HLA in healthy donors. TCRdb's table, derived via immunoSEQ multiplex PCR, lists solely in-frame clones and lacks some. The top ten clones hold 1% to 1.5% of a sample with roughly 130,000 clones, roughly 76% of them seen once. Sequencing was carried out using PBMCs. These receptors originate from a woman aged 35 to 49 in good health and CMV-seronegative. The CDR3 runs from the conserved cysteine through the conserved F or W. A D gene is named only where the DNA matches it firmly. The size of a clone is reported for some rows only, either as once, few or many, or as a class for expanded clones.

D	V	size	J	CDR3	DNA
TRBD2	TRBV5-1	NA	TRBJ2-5	CASSRTSGGLQETQYF	TGCGCCAGCAGCAGGACTAGCGGGGGGCTCCAAGAGACCCAGTACTTC
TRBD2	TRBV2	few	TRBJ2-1	CASSGPSGGANEQFF	TGTGCCAGCAGTGGGCCTAGCGGGGGGGCCAATGAGCAGTTCTTC
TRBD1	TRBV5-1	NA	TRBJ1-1	CASSFQSWTGPNTEAFF	TGCGCCAGCAGCTTTCAATCCTGGACAGGGCCGAACACTGAAGCTTTCTTT
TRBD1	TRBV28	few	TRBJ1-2	CASSTGGYYGYTF	TGTGCCAGCAGTACAGGGGGATACTATGGCTACACCTTC
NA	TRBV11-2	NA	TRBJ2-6	CASSASTSRVAGANVLTF	TGTGCCAGCAGCGCCTCGACTAGTAGGGTCGCTGGGGCCAACGTCCTGACTTTC
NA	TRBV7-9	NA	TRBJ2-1	CASSPTYNEQFF	TGTGCCAGCAGCCCTACCTACAATGAGCAGTTCTTC
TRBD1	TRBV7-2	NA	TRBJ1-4	CASSPVGRTGGNEKLFF	TGTGCCAGCAGCCCAGTGGGGCGGACAGGGGGTAACGAAAAACTGTTTTTT
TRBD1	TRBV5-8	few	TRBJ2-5	CATNKQGAFQETQYF	TGTGCCACCAATAAACAGGGGGCCTTCCAAGAGACCCAGTACTTC
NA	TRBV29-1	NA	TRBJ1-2	CSVDAGLLLNNYGYTF	TGCAGCGTTGATGCGGGGCTCCTCCTTAATAACTATGGCTACACCTTC
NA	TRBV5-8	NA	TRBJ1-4	CASSAGTSPFNEKLFF	TGTGCCAGCAGCGCAGGGACAAGCCCCTTTAATGAAAAACTGTTTTTT
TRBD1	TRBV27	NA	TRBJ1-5	CARGTGPDTSNQPQHF	TGTGCTCGAGGGACAGGGCCAGACACTAGCAATCAGCCCCAGCATTTT
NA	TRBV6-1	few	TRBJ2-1	CASSLDGRVENEQFF	TGTGCCAGCAGTCTCGACGGCCGGGTAGAGAATGAGCAGTTCTTC
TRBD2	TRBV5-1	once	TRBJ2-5	CASSWSGGPGETQYF	TGCGCCAGCAGCTGGAGCGGGGGGCCGGGGGAGACCCAGTACTTC
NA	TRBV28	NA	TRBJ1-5	CASSLVRGSNQPQHF	TGTGCCAGCAGTTTAGTTAGGGGAAGCAATCAGCCCCAGCATTTT
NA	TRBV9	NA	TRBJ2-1	CASSFGRGSNEQFF	TGTGCCAGCAGCTTCGGCCGGGGTTCCAATGAGCAGTTCTTC
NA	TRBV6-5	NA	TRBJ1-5	CASSYSGGSNQPQHF	TGTGCCAGCAGTTATAGTGGGGGGAGCAATCAGCCCCAGCATTTT
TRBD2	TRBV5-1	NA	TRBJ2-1	CASSPTSGGTFYNEQFF	TGCGCCAGCAGCCCGACTAGCGGGGGGACCTTCTACAATGAGCAGTTCTTC
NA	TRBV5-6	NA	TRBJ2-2	CASSLEGLTNTGELFF	TGTGCCAGCAGCTTAGAGGGTTTGACGAACACCGGGGAGCTGTTTTTT
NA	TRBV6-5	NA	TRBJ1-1	CASSPGWNTEAFF	TGTGCCAGCAGTCCAGGGTGGAACACTGAAGCTTTCTTT
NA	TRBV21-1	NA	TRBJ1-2	CASSNRILDITENYGYTF	TGTGCCAGCAGCAATAGGATCCTCGACATAACCGAAAACTATGGCTACACCTTC
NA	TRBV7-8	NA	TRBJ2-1	CASSSDTEQFF	TGTGCCAGCAGCTCCGACACGGAGCAGTTCTTC
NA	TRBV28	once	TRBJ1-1	CASSLSNRDTEAFF	TGTGCCAGCAGTTTATCCAACAGGGACACTGAAGCTTTCTTT
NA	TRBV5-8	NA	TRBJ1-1	CASSLGSIVAEAFF	TGTGCCAGCAGCTTGGGATCCATAGTCGCTGAAGCTTTCTTT
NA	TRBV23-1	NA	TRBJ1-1	CASSQSVTGNTEAFF	TGCGCCAGCAGTCAAAGCGTGACAGGGAACACTGAAGCTTTCTTT
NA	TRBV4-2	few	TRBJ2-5	CASSPLWMRPEAQYF	TGTGCCAGCAGCCCTTTATGGATGAGGCCAGAGGCCCAGTACTTC
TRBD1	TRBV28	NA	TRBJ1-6	CASSLPTRGPQIAYNSPLHF	TGTGCCAGCAGTTTACCCACAAGGGGGCCGCAGATCGCCTATAATTCACCCCTCCACTTT
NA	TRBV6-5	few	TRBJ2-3	CASSYTQGEVTQYF	TGTGCCAGCAGTTACACACAGGGCGAAGTTACGCAGTATTTT
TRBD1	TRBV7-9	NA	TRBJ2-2	CASSWTGHGELFF	TGTGCCAGCAGCTGGACAGGGCACGGGGAGCTGTTTTTT
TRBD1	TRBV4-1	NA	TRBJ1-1	CASSHGGTGTNTEAFF	TGCGCCAGCAGCCACGGCGGGACAGGCACGAACACTGAAGCTTTCTTT
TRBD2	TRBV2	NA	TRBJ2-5	CASRGTSEGETQYF	TGTGCCAGCAGGGGGACTAGCGAGGGGGAGACCCAGTACTTC
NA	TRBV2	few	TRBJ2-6	CASSQIGANVLTF	TGTGCCAGCAGTCAAATTGGGGCCAACGTCCTGACTTTC
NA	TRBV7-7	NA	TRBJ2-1	CASSHQNENEQFF	TGTGCTAGCAGCCACCAAAACGAGAATGAGCAGTTCTTC
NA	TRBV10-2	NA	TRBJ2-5	CASSEWGYEAQYF	TGCGCCAGCAGTGAGTGGGGCTATGAAGCCCAGTACTTC
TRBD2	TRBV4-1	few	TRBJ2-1	CASSPSGGENNEQFF	TGCGCCAGCAGTCCTAGCGGGGGGGAAAACAATGAGCAGTTCTTC
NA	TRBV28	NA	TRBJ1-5	CASSLRTFENQPQHF	TGTGCCAGCAGTTTACGGACTTTCGAAAATCAGCCCCAGCATTTT
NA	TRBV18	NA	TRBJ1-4	CASSPSRTVLNEKLFF	TGTGCCAGCTCACCATCTCGGACAGTCTTGAATGAAAAACTGTTTTTT
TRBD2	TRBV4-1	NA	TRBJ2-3	CASSQETSGGGPWVTDTQYF	TGCGCCAGCAGCCAAGAGACTAGCGGGGGGGGACCTTGGGTCACAGATACGCAGTATTTT
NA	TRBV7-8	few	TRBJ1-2	CASSSTANYGYTF	TGTGCCAGCAGTTCGACTGCTAACTATGGCTACACCTTC
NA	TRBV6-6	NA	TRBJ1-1	CASSYSGGSNTEAFF	TGTGCCAGCAGTTACTCAGGAGGATCAAACACTGAAGCTTTCTTT
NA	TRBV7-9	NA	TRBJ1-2	CASSLGARSHGYTF	TGTGCCAGCAGCTTAGGGGCCAGATCGCATGGCTACACCTTC
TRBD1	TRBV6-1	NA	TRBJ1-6	CASKEGAGSPLHF	TGTGCCAGCAAGGAGGGGGCTGGGTCACCCCTCCACTTT
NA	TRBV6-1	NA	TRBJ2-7	CASTELGYEQYF	TGTGCCAGCACTGAGCTAGGCTACGAGCAGTACTTC
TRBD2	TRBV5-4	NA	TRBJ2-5	CASSPGTSGGLETQYF	TGTGCCAGCAGCCCGGGGACTAGCGGGGGGCTGGAGACCCAGTACTTC
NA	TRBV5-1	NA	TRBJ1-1	CASSSNTGTAGTEAFF	TGCGCCAGCAGCTCCAACACCGGGACTGCGGGAACTGAAGCTTTCTTT
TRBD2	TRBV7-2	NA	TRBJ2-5	CASSPGGLAGGTAETQYF	TGTGCCAGCAGCCCAGGGGGACTAGCGGGGGGCACCGCAGAGACCCAGTACTTC
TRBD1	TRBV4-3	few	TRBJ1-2	CASSQETTGDGYTF	TGCGCCAGCAGCCAAGAGACGACAGGGGATGGCTACACCTTC